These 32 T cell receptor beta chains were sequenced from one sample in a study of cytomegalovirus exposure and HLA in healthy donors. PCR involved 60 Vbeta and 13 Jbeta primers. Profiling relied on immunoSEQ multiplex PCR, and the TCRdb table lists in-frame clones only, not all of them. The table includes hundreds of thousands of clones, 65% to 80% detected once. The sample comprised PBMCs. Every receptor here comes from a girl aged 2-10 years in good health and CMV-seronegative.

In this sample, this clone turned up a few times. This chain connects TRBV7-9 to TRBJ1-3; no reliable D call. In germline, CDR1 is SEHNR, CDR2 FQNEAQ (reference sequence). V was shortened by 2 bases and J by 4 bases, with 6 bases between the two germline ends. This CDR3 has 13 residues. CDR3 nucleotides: TGTGCCAGCAGCTTACTCTCGGGAAACACCATATATTTT. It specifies CASSLLSGNTIYF.

The CDR3 reads CASSLSQAGALRDTQYF. The CDR3 nucleotides are TGTGCCAGCAGTTTATCCCAAGCGGGAGCCCTCAGAGATACGCAGTATTTT. The chain recombines TRBV27 with TRBJ2-3; 8 positions agree with TRBD2. V lost 0 bases, J lost 5 bases, and 10 bases stayed unmatched. The CDR3 spans 17 residues. Germline CDR1 MNHEY, CDR2 SMNVEV (reference sequence).

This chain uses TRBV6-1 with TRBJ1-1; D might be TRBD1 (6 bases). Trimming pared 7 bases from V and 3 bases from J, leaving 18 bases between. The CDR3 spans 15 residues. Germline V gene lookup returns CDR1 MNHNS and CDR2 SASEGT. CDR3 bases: TGTGCCAGCACCTACAGAAGGGGGGGGTACACTGAAGCTTTCTTT. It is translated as CASTYRRGGYTEAFF.

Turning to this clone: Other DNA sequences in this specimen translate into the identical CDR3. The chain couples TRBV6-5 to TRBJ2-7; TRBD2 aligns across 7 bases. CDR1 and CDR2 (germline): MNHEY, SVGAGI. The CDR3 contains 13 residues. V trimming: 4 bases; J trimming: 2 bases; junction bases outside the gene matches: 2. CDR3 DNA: TGTGCCAGCAGTTCCCTAGCGGCCTACGAGCAGTACTTC. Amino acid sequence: CASSSLAAYEQYF.

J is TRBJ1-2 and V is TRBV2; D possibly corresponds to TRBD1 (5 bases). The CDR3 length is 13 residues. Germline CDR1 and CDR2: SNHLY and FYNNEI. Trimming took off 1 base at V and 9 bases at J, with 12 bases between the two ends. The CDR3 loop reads CASSEGGRWSYTF. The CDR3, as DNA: TGTGCCAGCAGTGAAGGGGGCAGGTGGAGCTACACCTTC.

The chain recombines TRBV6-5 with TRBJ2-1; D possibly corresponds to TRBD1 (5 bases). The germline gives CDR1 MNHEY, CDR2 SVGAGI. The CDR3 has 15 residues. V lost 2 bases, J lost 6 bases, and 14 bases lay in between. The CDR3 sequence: CASSYVPGRGNEQFF. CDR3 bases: TGTGCCAGCAGTTACGTGCCAGGTAGGGGCAATGAGCAGTTCTTC.

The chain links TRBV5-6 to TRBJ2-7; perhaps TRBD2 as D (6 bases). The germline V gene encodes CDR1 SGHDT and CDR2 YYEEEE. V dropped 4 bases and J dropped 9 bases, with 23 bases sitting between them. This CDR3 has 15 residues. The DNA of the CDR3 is TGTGCCAGCAGCCCGGGGACCCAAGGGGAGGAGGGGCAGTACTTC. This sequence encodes CASSPGTQGEEGQYF.

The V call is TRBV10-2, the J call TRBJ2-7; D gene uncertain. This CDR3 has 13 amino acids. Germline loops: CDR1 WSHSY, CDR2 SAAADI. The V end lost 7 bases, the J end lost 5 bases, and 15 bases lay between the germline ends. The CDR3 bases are TGCGCCAGCACTCAGGTTCCGAACGACGAGCAGTACTTC. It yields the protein CASTQVPNDEQYF.

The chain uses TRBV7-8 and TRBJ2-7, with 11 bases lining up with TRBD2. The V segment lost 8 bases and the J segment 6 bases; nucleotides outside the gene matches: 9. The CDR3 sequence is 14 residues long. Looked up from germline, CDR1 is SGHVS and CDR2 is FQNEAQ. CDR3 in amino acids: CASLKGLAGSEQYF. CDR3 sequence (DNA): TGTGCCAGCCTAAAAGGACTAGCGGGTAGCGAGCAGTACTTC.

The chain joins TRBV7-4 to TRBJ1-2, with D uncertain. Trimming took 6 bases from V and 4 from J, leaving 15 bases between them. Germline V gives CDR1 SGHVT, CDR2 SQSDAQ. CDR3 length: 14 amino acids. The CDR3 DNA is TGTGCCAGCAGATCGTGCGGGGTCGGCTATGGCTACACCTTC. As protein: CASRSCGVGYGYTF. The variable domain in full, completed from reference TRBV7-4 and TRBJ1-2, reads GAGVSQSPRYKVAKRGRDVALRCDSISGHVTLYWYRQTLGQGSEVLTYSQSDAQRDKSGRPSGRFSAERPERSVSTLKIQRTEQGDSAVYLCASRSCGVGYGYTFGSGTRLTVV.

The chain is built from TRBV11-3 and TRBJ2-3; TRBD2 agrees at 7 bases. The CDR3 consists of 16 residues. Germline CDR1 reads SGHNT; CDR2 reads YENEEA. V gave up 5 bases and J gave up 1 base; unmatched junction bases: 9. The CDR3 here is CASSEWRGFGTDTQYF. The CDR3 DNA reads TGTGCCAGCAGCGAGTGGCGGGGGTTCGGCACAGATACGCAGTATTTT.

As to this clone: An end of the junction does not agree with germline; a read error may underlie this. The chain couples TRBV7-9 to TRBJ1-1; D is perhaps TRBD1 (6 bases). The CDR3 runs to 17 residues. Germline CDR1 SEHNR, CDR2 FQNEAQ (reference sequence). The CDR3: CSSSLGAQGRGDTEAFF. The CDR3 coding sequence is TGTTCCAGCAGCTTAGGGGCACAGGGAAGAGGAGACACTGAAGCTTTCTTT.

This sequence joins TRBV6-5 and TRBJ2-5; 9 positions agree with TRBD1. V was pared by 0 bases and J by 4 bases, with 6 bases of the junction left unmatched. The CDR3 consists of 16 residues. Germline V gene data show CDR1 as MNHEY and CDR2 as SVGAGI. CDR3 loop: CASSYSTGQGTETQYF. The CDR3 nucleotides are TGTGCCAGCAGTTACTCGACCGGACAGGGGACAGAGACCCAGTACTTC.

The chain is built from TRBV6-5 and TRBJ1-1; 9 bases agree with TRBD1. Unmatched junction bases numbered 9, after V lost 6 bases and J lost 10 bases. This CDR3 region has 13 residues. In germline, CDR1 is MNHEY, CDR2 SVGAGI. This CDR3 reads CASRSQGARVAFF. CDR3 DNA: TGTGCCAGCAGATCACAGGGGGCTAGGGTAGCTTTCTTT.

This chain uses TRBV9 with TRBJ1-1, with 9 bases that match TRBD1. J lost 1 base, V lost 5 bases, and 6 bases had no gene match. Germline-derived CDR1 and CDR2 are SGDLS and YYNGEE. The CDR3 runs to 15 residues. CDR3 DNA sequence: TGTGCCAGCAGTGAGTACAGGGGGCCGAACACTGAAGCTTTCTTT. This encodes CASSEYRGPNTEAFF. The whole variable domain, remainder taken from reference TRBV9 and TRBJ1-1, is DSGVTQTPKHLITATGQRVTLRCSPRSGDLSVYWYQQSLDQGLQFLIQYYNGEERAKGNILERFSAQQFPDLHSELNLSSLELGDSALYFCASSEYRGPNTEAFFGQGTRLTVV.

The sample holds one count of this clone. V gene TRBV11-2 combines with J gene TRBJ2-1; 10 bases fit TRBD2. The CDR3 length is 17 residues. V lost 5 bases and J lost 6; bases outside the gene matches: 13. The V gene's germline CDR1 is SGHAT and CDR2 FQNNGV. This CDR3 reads CASSETSGLATFNEQFF. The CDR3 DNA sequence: TGTGCCAGCAGCGAGACCTCGGGACTAGCGACTTTCAATGAGCAGTTCTTC.

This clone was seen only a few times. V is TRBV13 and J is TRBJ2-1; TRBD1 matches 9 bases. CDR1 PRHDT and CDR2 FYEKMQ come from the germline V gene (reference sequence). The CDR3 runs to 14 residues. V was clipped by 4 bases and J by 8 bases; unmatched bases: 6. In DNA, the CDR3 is TGTGCCAGCAGCTCAGGACAGGGGTACGATGAGCAGTTCTTC. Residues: CASSSGQGYDEQFF.

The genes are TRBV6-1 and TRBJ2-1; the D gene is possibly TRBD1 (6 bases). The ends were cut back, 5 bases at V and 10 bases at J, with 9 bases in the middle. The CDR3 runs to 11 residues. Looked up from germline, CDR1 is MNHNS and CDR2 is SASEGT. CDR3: CASSRGQEQFF. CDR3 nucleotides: TGTGCCAGCAGTCGAGGACAGGAGCAGTTCTTC.

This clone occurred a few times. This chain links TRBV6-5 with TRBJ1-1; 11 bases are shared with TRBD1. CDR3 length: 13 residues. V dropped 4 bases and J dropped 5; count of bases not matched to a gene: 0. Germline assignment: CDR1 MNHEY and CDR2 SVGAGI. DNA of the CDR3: TGTGCCAGCAGTTGGGACAGGGGGACTGAAGCTTTCTTT. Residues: CASSWDRGTEAFF.

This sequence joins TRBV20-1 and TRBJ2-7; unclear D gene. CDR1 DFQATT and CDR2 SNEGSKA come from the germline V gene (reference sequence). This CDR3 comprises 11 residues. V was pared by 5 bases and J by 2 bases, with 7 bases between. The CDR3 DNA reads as TGCAGTGCTCCGAACACCTACGAGCAGTACTTC. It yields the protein CSAPNTYEQYF.

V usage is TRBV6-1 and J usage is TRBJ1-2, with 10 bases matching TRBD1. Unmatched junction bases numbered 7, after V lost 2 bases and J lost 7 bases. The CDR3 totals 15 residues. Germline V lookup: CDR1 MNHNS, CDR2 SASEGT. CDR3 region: CASSELGQGTGGYTF. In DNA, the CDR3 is TGTGCCAGCAGTGAATTGGGACAGGGGACCGGTGGCTACACCTTC.

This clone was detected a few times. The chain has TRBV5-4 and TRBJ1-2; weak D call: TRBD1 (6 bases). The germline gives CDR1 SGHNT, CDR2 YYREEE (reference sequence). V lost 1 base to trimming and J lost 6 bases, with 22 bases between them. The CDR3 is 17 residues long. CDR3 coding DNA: TGTGCCAGCAGCTTGAGGGGGATATACTTCACCAAGGATGGCTACACCTTC. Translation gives CASSLRGIYFTKDGYTF.

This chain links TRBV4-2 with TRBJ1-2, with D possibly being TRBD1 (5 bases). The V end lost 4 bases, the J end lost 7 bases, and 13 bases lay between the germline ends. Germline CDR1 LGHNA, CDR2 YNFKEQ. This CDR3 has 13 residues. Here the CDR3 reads CASSPTGLPGYTF. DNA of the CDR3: TGTGCCAGCAGCCCTACAGGTCTGCCTGGCTACACCTTC.

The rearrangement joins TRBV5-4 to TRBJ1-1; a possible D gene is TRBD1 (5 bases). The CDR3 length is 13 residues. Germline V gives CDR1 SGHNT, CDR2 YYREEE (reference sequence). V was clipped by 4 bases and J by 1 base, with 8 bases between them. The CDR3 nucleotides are TGTGCCAGCAGCCGACAGACGAACACTGAAGCTTTCTTT. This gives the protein CASSRQTNTEAFF. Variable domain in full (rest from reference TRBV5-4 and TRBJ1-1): ETGVTQSPTHLIKTRGQQVTLRCSSQSGHNTVSWYQQALGQGPQFIFQYYREEENGRGNFPPRFSGLQFPNYSSELNVNALELDDSALYLCASSRQTNTEAFFGQGTRLTVV.

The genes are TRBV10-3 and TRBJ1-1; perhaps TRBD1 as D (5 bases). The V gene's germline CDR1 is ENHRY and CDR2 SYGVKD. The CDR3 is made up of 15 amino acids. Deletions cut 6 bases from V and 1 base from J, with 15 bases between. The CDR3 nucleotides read TGTGCCATCAGCCCCTATGACAGCAAGAACACTGAAGCTTTCTTT. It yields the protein CAISPYDSKNTEAFF.

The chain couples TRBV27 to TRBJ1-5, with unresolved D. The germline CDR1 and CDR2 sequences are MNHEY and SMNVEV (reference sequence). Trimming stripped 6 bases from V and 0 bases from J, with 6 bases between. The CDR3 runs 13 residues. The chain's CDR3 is CASRLNSNQPQHF. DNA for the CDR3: TGTGCCAGCAGACTAAATAGCAATCAGCCCCAGCATTTT.

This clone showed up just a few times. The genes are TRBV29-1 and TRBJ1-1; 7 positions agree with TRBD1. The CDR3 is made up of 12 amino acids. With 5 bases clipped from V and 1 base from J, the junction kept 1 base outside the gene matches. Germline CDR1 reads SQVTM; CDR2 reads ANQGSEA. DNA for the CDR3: TGCAGCGTTACAGGGGCGAACACTGAAGCTTTCTTT. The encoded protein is CSVTGANTEAFF. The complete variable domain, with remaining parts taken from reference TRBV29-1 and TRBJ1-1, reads SAVISQKPSRDICQRGTSLTIQCQVDSQVTMMFWYRQQPGQSLTLIATANQGSEATYESGFVIDKFPISRPNLTFSTLTVSNMSPEDSSIYLCSVTGANTEAFFGQGTRLTVV.

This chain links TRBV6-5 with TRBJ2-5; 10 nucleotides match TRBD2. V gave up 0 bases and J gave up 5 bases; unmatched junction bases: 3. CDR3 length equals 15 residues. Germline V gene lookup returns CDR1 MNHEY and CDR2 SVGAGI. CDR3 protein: CASSYSSGRAETQYF. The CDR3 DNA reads TGTGCCAGCAGTTACTCAAGCGGGAGGGCTGAGACCCAGTACTTC.

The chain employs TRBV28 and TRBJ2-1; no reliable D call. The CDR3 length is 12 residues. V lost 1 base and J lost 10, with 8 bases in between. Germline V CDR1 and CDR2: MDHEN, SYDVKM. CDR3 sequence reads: CASSLLSREQFF. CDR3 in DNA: TGTGCCAGCAGTTTATTATCGCGGGAGCAGTTCTTC.

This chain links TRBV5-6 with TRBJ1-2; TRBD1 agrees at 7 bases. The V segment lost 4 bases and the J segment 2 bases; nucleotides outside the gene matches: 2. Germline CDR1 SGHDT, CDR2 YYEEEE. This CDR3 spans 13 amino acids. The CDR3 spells CASSPDRNYGYTF. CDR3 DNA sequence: TGTGCCAGCAGCCCGGACAGGAACTATGGCTACACCTTC.

This chain's CDR3 is CASSPSEGAKRNEQFF. The CDR3 bases are TGTGCCAGCTCACCAAGTGAGGGGGCGAAAAGAAATGAGCAGTTCTTC. The J gene is TRBJ2-1, the V gene TRBV18, with 7 bases matching TRBD1. CDR1 and CDR2 from the germline V gene are KGHSH and LQKENI. V dropped 2 bases and J dropped 7; count of bases not matched to a gene: 11. CDR3 length: 16 amino acids.

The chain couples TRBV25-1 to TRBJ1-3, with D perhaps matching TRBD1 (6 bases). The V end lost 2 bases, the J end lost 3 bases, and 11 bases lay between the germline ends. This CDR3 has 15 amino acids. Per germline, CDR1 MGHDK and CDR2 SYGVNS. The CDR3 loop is CASSEAGGGGNTIYF. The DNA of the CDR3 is TGTGCCAGCAGTGAAGCGGGGGGCGGTGGAAACACCATATATTTT.